This TCR beta chain was found in a study of OX40 agonist ivuxolimab in advanced cancers. Study context: Recorded diagnoses for dose-escalation patients were hepatocellular carcinoma, melanoma, renal cell or head and neck cancer. Partial responses occurred in three patients (one hepatocellular carcinoma, two cutaneous melanoma).

A note on this clone: Its cognate antigen is unknown.

Method: immunoSEQ multiplex PCR; TCRdb's copy keeps in-frame clones and lacks some. The table lists 75,000 to 100,000 clones, 84% of them singletons. The V end lost 2 bases, the J end lost 1 base, and 8 bases lay between the germline ends. The CDR3 extends over 14 amino acids. Germline V CDR1 and CDR2: SEHNR, FQNEAQ (reference sequence). Broader study findings: The study did not work out the antigen specificity of the expanded peripheral T cells.

This rearrangement joins TRBV7-9 to TRBJ2-5; no reliable D call. The sequence was obtained from an adult with an advanced solid tumor such as melanoma, head and neck, liver or kidney cancer. The specimen comprised CD4+ or CD8+ T cells sorted from blood, sampled in a trial of the OX40 agonist ivuxolimab. The CDR3 DNA is TGTGCCAGCAGCTTAACGTGGTCCCAAGAGACCCAGTACTTC. Protein: CASSLTWSQETQYF.